These 19 T cell receptor beta chains share one sample of origin, sequenced in a study of blood T cell repertoires in COVID-19. Repertoires were generated with immunoSEQ multiplex PCR, while TCRdb's copy carries only in-frame clones and drops some. Of approximately 500,000 clones listed, 85% to 90% are singletons. The sequencing sample was made of peripheral blood. The receptors originated from a man younger than 30 with COVID-19, enrolled during active disease.

This sequence joins TRBV5-1 and TRBJ2-3, with 12 positions matching TRBD2. Trimming removed 7 bases from V and 3 bases from J; junction bases left unmatched: 3. This CDR3 has 14 residues. The germline V gene encodes CDR1 SGHRS and CDR2 YFSETQ. CDR3: CASSTSGRTDTQYF. In DNA form, the CDR3 reads TGCGCCAGCTCAACTAGCGGGAGGACAGATACGCAGTATTTT.

The chain has TRBV13 and TRBJ2-4, with 9 positions matching TRBD1. V was clipped by 5 bases and J by 11 bases; unmatched bases: 13. Germline CDR1 is PRHDT and CDR2 is FYEKMQ (reference sequence). This CDR3 is 15 amino acids long. The CDR3 coding sequence is TGTGCCAGCAGCACCCCGGCCGGGACAGGGACAGTTCAGTACTTC. Its protein product is CASSTPAGTGTVQYF.

The CDR3 coding sequence is TGTGCGCAAGGGGGTACGCAGTATTTT. Protein: CAQGGTQYF. The rearrangement uses TRBV2 and TRBJ2-3; TRBD1 might be the D (6 bases). The CDR3 consists of 9 residues. The V gene's germline CDR1 is SNHLY and CDR2 FYNNEI.

This chain connects TRBV18 to TRBJ1-2; TRBD1 aligns across 8 bases. J gave up 3 bases and V 5 bases, and 8 bases lay outside the gene matches. The V gene's germline CDR1 is KGHSH and CDR2 LQKENI. The CDR3 is made up of 15 amino acids. Here the CDR3 reads CASSSMMTGDYGYTF. The CDR3 bases are TGTGCCAGCTCATCAATGATGACAGGGGACTATGGCTACACCTTC.

CDR3 nucleotides: TGTGCCAGCAGTGACTCGTGCAGAGGAAACACCATATATTTT. Translating it yields CASSDSCRGNTIYF. The V gene is TRBV6-4, the J gene TRBJ1-3; D gene uncertain. Deletions cut 0 bases from V and 4 bases from J, with 7 bases between. CDR3 length: 14 residues. CDR1 is MRHNA and CDR2 is SNTAGT in the germline V gene.

A note on this clone: This sample includes further DNA sequences coding for the same CDR3. This chain joins TRBV19 and TRBJ2-1, with 8 bases matching TRBD1. V lost 0 bases and J lost 4; bases outside the gene matches: 2. Per germline, CDR1 LNHDA and CDR2 SQIVND (reference sequence). The CDR3 is 15 amino acids. CDR3 protein: CASSIDTGGYNEQFF. The CDR3 DNA sequence: TGTGCCAGTAGTATAGACACAGGGGGATACAATGAGCAGTTCTTC. Looking up the rest from reference TRBV19 and TRBJ2-1 gives the full variable domain: DGGITQSPKYLFRKEGQNVTLSCEQNLNHDAMYWYRQDPGQGLRLIYYSQIVNDFQKGDIAEGYSVSREKKESFPLTVTSAQKNPTAFYLCASSIDTGGYNEQFFGPGTRLTVL.

V usage is TRBV6-5 and J usage is TRBJ2-1; a possible D gene is TRBD1 (5 bases). CDR1 is MNHEY, CDR2 SVGAGI, per germline. The CDR3 covers 11 residues. Trimming pared 8 bases from V and 9 bases from J, leaving 11 bases between. In DNA form, the CDR3 reads TGTGCCAGCGGGCAGGGATTTGAGCAGTTCTTC. It is translated as CASGQGFEQFF.

The rearrangement links TRBV19 to TRBJ2-6; 7 nucleotides match TRBD1. Germline V CDR1 and CDR2: LNHDA, SQIVND (reference sequence). V lost 4 bases and J lost 1; bases outside the gene matches: 7. The CDR3 has 17 residues. CDR3 sequence (DNA): TGTGCCAGTAGTACCGAGGGACAGCCTTCTGGGGCCAACGTCCTGACTTTC. Its translation is CASSTEGQPSGANVLTF.

The rearrangement joins TRBV11-3 to TRBJ2-1; 8 positions match TRBD2. J gave up 9 bases and V 5 bases, and 9 bases lay outside the gene matches. Germline V gene sequence: CDR1 SGHNT, CDR2 YENEEA. This CDR3 is built from 14 residues. The CDR3 loop reads CASSPGGVRAEQFF. As DNA, the CDR3 is TGTGCCAGCAGCCCCGGGGGGGTGAGGGCTGAGCAGTTCTTC.

CDR3 in amino acids: CASSVSGELFF. For the CDR3, the DNA is TGTGCCAGCAGCGTCTCCGGGGAGCTGTTTTTT. V is TRBV3-1 (or the pseudogene TRBV3-2) and J is TRBJ2-2; unclear D gene. The germline V gene has CDR1 LGHDT and CDR2 YNNKEL (reference sequence). Trimming pared 5 bases from V and 6 bases from J, leaving 4 bases between. The CDR3 totals 11 residues.

This clone occurred a few times. The chain recombines TRBV29-1 with TRBJ1-2; D is unresolved. This CDR3 is 14 amino acids long. V dropped 0 bases and J dropped 10 bases, with 18 bases sitting between them. Germline V CDR1 and CDR2: SQVTM, ANQGSEA. CDR3 in amino acids: CSVEDRGFESLYTF. The DNA of the CDR3 is TGCAGCGTTGAAGACCGCGGGTTTGAGTCACTCTACACCTTC.

This clone was recorded once. This chain uses TRBV24-1 with TRBJ2-3; unclear D gene. Trimming pared 2 bases from V and 1 base from J, leaving 12 bases between. Germline V gene lookup returns CDR1 KGHDR and CDR2 SFDVKD. The CDR3 totals 16 residues. CDR3 in DNA: TGTGCCACCAGTGATTCCATAGTGCGTGGCACAGATACGCAGTATTTT. Protein: CATSDSIVRGTDTQYF.

The chain couples TRBV30 to TRBJ1-4, with a possible D match to TRBD1 (5 bases). This CDR3 has 14 amino acids. The germline V and J ends were trimmed by 7 bases and 1 base, with 13 bases remaining between them. CDR1 and CDR2 from the germline V gene are GTSNPN and SVGIG (reference sequence). The CDR3 sequence is CASDGGGTNEKLFF. CDR3 in DNA: TGTGCCTCGGATGGGGGGGGAACTAATGAAAAACTGTTTTTT.

This clone was seen a single time. The genes are TRBV3-1 (or the pseudogene TRBV3-2) and TRBJ2-7; possibly TRBD1 for D (5 bases). V was trimmed by 4 bases and J by 4 bases, leaving 14 bases between them. Germline values: CDR1 LGHDT, CDR2 YNNKEL (reference sequence). This CDR3 region has 14 residues. The CDR3 DNA is TGTGCCAGCAGCCCCGGACCAGCAGGGTACGAGCAGTACTTC. Amino acids: CASSPGPAGYEQYF.

The chain couples TRBV5-1 to TRBJ2-2; 8 nucleotides match TRBD1. Unmatched junction bases numbered 8, after V lost 9 bases and J lost 1 base. CDR1 is SGHRS and CDR2 is YFSETQ in the germline V gene. The CDR3 covers 15 residues. In DNA, the CDR3 is TGCGCCACCACAACCGGGACAGGGAACACCGGGGAGCTGTTTTTT. This gives the protein CATTTGTGNTGELFF.

The chain has TRBV6-5 and TRBJ1-2; weak D call: TRBD1 (5 bases). V was clipped by 6 bases and J by 8 bases, with 16 bases between them. The CDR3 is 13 amino acids. Per germline, CDR1 MNHEY and CDR2 SVGAGI. The DNA of the CDR3 is TGTGCCAGCAGCTATCTCAGGGAAGAAGGCTACACCTTC. Its translation: CASSYLREEGYTF.

In its sample, this clone was seen a few times. The chain combines TRBV28 with TRBJ1-5; no definite D call. The germline V and J ends were trimmed by 7 bases and 4 bases, with 8 bases remaining between them. Germline V gives CDR1 MDHEN, CDR2 SYDVKM. This CDR3 has 12 residues. The CDR3 DNA follows: TGTGCCAGCAATGGAGCAAATCAGCCCCAGCATTTT. It specifies CASNGANQPQHF.

This rearrangement joins TRBV27 to TRBJ2-5; 9 bases map to TRBD2. V lost 5 bases and J lost 3; bases outside the gene matches: 13. The V gene's germline CDR1 is MNHEY and CDR2 SMNVEV (reference sequence). The CDR3 has 17 residues. The chain's CDR3 is CASSPLTGLAKEETQYF. The DNA of the CDR3 is TGTGCCAGCAGTCCATTGACGGGACTAGCTAAAGAAGAGACCCAGTACTTC.

The V and J genes are TRBV7-9 and TRBJ1-2; D unclear. The V end lost 1 base, the J end lost 8 bases, and 8 bases lay between the germline ends. Germline V gene data show CDR1 as SEHNR and CDR2 as FQNEAQ (reference sequence). CDR3 length: 12 residues. The CDR3 sequence is CASSLVSYGYTF. The CDR3 nucleotides read TGTGCCAGCAGCTTAGTTAGTTACGGCTACACCTTC.